The 27 T cell receptor beta chains presented below share a single source sample, sequenced in a study of blood T cell repertoires in COVID-19. TCRdb's table, derived via immunoSEQ multiplex PCR, lists solely in-frame clones and lacks some. The sample carries nearly 250,000 clones, about 84% recorded once. Sequencing used PBMCs or T cells enriched from blood (not recorded which). The source of these receptors is a woman in her fifties or sixties who had recovered from COVID-19.

This rearrangement joins TRBV7-2 to TRBJ2-5; the D gene is possibly TRBD2 (6 bases). Germline CDR1 and CDR2: SGHTA and FQGNSA. The CDR3 sequence is 13 residues long. Trimming cost V 3 bases and J 2 bases, with 7 bases left between them. The CDR3 sequence is CASSFGTQETQYF. In nucleotides, the CDR3 is TGTGCCAGCAGCTTCGGGACTCAAGAGACCCAGTACTTC.

V gene TRBV12-3 or TRBV12-4 combines with J gene TRBJ1-1; D perhaps matches TRBD1 (5 bases). V lost 3 bases, J lost 5 bases, and 7 bases lay in between. CDR3 size: 12 residues. CDR3 protein: CASSLKGTEAFF. The CDR3 region has the DNA TGTGCCAGCAGTTTGAAGGGGACTGAAGCTTTCTTT.

The chain has TRBV10-3 and TRBJ1-5; the D gene is possibly TRBD1 (6 bases). Trimming took off 10 bases at V and 3 bases at J, with 13 bases between the two ends. CDR1 and CDR2 (germline): ENHRY, SYGVKD. CDR3 length: 13 residues. The CDR3 spells CATLQGLNQPQHF. The CDR3 DNA is TGTGCCACCCTACAGGGCCTCAATCAGCCCCAGCATTTT.

V and J are TRBV6-5 and TRBJ2-7, with D unresolved. The length of the CDR3 is 14 residues. The germline CDR1 and CDR2 sequences are MNHEY and SVGAGI. V lost 0 bases to trimming and J lost 6 bases, with 12 bases between them. CDR3 residues: CASSYSQAPSEQYF. The CDR3 DNA reads as TGTGCCAGCAGTTACTCCCAAGCCCCATCCGAGCAGTACTTC.

This sequence joins TRBV2 and TRBJ1-5; 9 positions match TRBD1. J gave up 6 bases and V 6 bases, and 6 bases lay outside the gene matches. Looked up from germline, CDR1 is SNHLY and CDR2 is FYNNEI. The CDR3 runs to 14 residues. Here the CDR3 reads CASSLGQGSQPQHF. CDR3 coding DNA: TGTGCCAGCAGCCTAGGACAGGGGAGTCAGCCCCAGCATTTT.

The V gene is TRBV3-1 (or the pseudogene TRBV3-2), the J gene TRBJ1-2, with unresolved D. The CDR3 is 16 residues long. V was pared by 0 bases and J by 4 bases, with 15 bases between. CDR1 is LGHDT, CDR2 YNNKEL, per germline (reference sequence). The CDR3 DNA sequence: TGTGCCAGCAGCCAAGATTTGGGAGGGCGCGTCTATGGCTACACCTTC. Protein sequence: CASSQDLGGRVYGYTF.

The V and J genes are TRBV7-6 and TRBJ2-1; D may be TRBD1 (6 bases). The V and J ends lost 4 bases and 2 bases respectively, with 15 bases between them. The CDR3 is made up of 16 amino acids. CDR1 SGHVS and CDR2 FNYEAQ come from the germline V gene. The CDR3 region has the DNA TGTGCCAGCAGCTCGATATTGACAGGTACCTACAATGAGCAGTTCTTC. It is translated as CASSSILTGTYNEQFF.

The genes are TRBV10-3 and TRBJ2-5; 12 positions agree with TRBD2. The V and J ends lost 5 bases and 0 bases, in that order; junction bases with no gene match: 7. The germline V gene encodes CDR1 ENHRY and CDR2 SYGVKD. The CDR3 is 17 residues long. The CDR3 coding sequence is TGTGCCATCAGTCCCGGGACTAGCGGGCAGTACCAAGAGACCCAGTACTTC. Translated, it gives CAISPGTSGQYQETQYF.

The chain employs TRBV5-1 and TRBJ2-3; possible D gene TRBD1, 6 bases. This CDR3 region has 16 residues. Trimming cost V 4 bases and J 0 bases, with 15 bases left between them. Germline V gene lookup returns CDR1 SGHRS and CDR2 YFSETQ. The chain's CDR3 is CASSRRQAGSTDTQYF. For the CDR3, the DNA is TGCGCCAGCAGCAGACGACAGGCCGGGAGCACAGATACGCAGTATTTT.

J is TRBJ1-5 and V is TRBV6-2 or TRBV6-3, with D perhaps TRBD1 (5 bases). V lost 2 bases to trimming and J lost 7 bases, with 15 bases between them. The CDR3 consists of 15 residues. In germline, CDR1 is MNHEY, CDR2 SVGEGT. CDR3 loop: CASSYTQGFGQPQHF. CDR3 DNA sequence: TGTGCCAGCAGTTACACCCAGGGTTTCGGGCAGCCCCAGCATTTT.

The CDR3 DNA is TGTGCCAGCAGCTGGCTGCAGGGAAACACCATATATTTT. Protein: CASSWLQGNTIYF. The chain carries TRBV11-3 and TRBJ1-3, with D uncertain. The germline V and J ends were trimmed by 4 bases and 4 bases, with 8 bases remaining between them. CDR3 length equals 13 residues. Looked up from germline, CDR1 is SGHNT and CDR2 is YENEEA.

The chain is built from TRBV7-9 and TRBJ1-6, with D uncertain. This CDR3 is 11 amino acids long. Per the germline V gene, CDR1 is SEHNR and CDR2 is FQNEAQ (reference sequence). V was cut by 4 bases and J by 14 bases, with 9 bases left in between. The CDR3 here is CASSSDLSLHF. The CDR3 DNA reads TGTGCCAGCAGCTCAGACTTATCCCTCCACTTT.

The genes are TRBV30 and TRBJ1-3; 7 bases are a match to TRBD1. From germline, CDR1 is GTSNPN and CDR2 SVGIG (reference sequence). After removal of 3 bases from V and 0 bases from J, the junction contained 17 bases not matched to a gene. CDR3 size: 19 residues. DNA for the CDR3: TGTGCCTGGAGCCTAAGGACAGGCTCGCAGGCCCGCTCTGGAAACACCATATATTTT. It encodes CAWSLRTGSQARSGNTIYF.

J is TRBJ2-1 and V is TRBV4-2; TRBD1 matches at 11 bases. The CDR3 consists of 15 residues. Germline V CDR1 and CDR2: LGHNA, YNFKEQ. With V trimmed by 5 bases and J by 7 bases, 7 bases remained unmatched. The CDR3 loop is CASSVGGTGGNEQFF. CDR3 DNA: TGTGCCAGCAGCGTAGGCGGGACAGGGGGTAATGAGCAGTTCTTC.

This chain uses TRBV5-6 with TRBJ2-7; 7 nucleotides match TRBD1. Germline V gene sequence: CDR1 SGHDT, CDR2 YYEEEE. The CDR3 extends over 13 amino acids. V trimming: 2 bases; J trimming: 3 bases; junction bases outside the gene matches: 2. The CDR3 DNA reads TGTGCCAGCAGCTTAAACAGGGGCTACGAGCAGTACTTC. As protein: CASSLNRGYEQYF.

A word on this clone: Other DNA sequences within the sample encode an identical CDR3. The chain couples TRBV28 to TRBJ2-7, with a weak D call TRBD2 (5 bases). The CDR3 runs 12 residues. Germline values: CDR1 MDHEN, CDR2 SYDVKM. Trimming cost V 5 bases and J 3 bases, with 8 bases left between them. The CDR3 DNA reads as TGTGCCAGCAGTCGAGGACTCTACGAGCAGTACTTC. Encoded protein: CASSRGLYEQYF.

For the CDR3, the DNA is TGTGCCAGCAGCTTACGGGGGGGTGAGACCCAGTACTTC. Translation: CASSLRGGETQYF. The chain links TRBV7-6 to TRBJ2-5; 8 bases map to TRBD2. Looked up from germline, CDR1 is SGHVS and CDR2 is FNYEAQ. CDR3 length equals 13 residues. J was trimmed by 5 bases and V by 2 bases; bases with no gene match: 1.

As to this clone: In the same sample, other DNA sequences code for this CDR3. The chain combines TRBV29-1 with TRBJ2-1, with 8 bases identical to TRBD2. The CDR3 runs to 14 residues. CDR1 is SQVTM, CDR2 ANQGSEA, per germline. The V gene end was trimmed by 4 bases and the J gene end by 0 bases; junction bases not matched to a gene: 2. The CDR3: CSVASGSSYNEQFF. The CDR3 nucleotides are TGCAGCGTTGCAAGCGGGAGCTCCTACAATGAGCAGTTCTTC.

This rearrangement joins TRBV11-1 to TRBJ1-1; a weak D match, TRBD1 (5 bases). The CDR3 runs 17 residues. V gave up 0 bases and J gave up 0 bases, with 14 bases separating them. Germline assignment: CDR1 SGHAT and CDR2 FQDESV (reference sequence). DNA of the CDR3: TGTGCCAGCAGCTTAGCCTTGGGGGGTCACTTGAACACTGAAGCTTTCTTT. Amino acid sequence: CASSLALGGHLNTEAFF.

This sequence joins TRBV3-1 (or the pseudogene TRBV3-2) and TRBJ2-5; 10 positions match TRBD2. Losses at the gene ends were 6 bases for V and 4 bases for J; bases not matched to a gene: 5. CDR3 length: 14 amino acids. Germline values: CDR1 LGHDT, CDR2 YNNKEL (reference sequence). CDR3 sequence reads: CASRTRLAGETQYF. In DNA, the CDR3 is TGTGCCAGCAGAACGCGACTAGCGGGAGAGACCCAGTACTTC.

This chain uses TRBV7-2 with TRBJ1-2; 10 nucleotides match TRBD1. With V trimmed by 4 bases and J by 0 bases, 8 bases remained unmatched. Germline CDR1 reads SGHTA; CDR2 reads FQGNSA. The CDR3 is made up of 17 amino acids. The CDR3 bases are TGTGCCAGCAGCTGGACCGGGACAGGGGCCTCTAACTATGGCTACACCTTC. Its protein product is CASSWTGTGASNYGYTF.

V is TRBV28 and J is TRBJ1-2; D remains unclear. Germline loops: CDR1 MDHEN, CDR2 SYDVKM. V lost 5 bases, J lost 5 bases, and 12 bases lay in between. CDR3 length: 13 amino acids. The DNA of the CDR3 is TGTGCCAGCAGTCCCAATCAGGATTATGGCTACACCTTC. Encoded protein: CASSPNQDYGYTF.

CDR3 DNA: TGTGCCAGTGGGACAGCTGGAAACACCATATATTTT. Amino acid sequence: CASGTAGNTIYF. The V call is TRBV2, the J call TRBJ1-3; 7 nucleotides line up with TRBD1. The CDR3 loop spans 12 amino acids. The germline V gene has CDR1 SNHLY and CDR2 FYNNEI. The ends lost 9 bases at V and 2 bases at J; junction bases unmatched: 1.

The chain couples TRBV6-5 to TRBJ2-7; D might be TRBD2 (7 bases). Germline V gene lookup returns CDR1 MNHEY and CDR2 SVGAGI. V dropped 9 bases and J dropped 0 bases, with 18 bases sitting between them. This CDR3 has 15 amino acids. The CDR3 DNA follows: TGTGCCAGTAAGAGGGGGGAGGGCCCCTCCTACGAGCAGTACTTC. It specifies CASKRGEGPSYEQYF.

This clone has only a few counts. The chain joins TRBV21-1 to TRBJ2-7; the DNA was not used to check the table's D call, TRBD2. TRBV21-1 is designated a pseudogene. This CDR3 region has 14 residues. Here the CDR3 reads CASSSTSVPNEQYF. The CDR3 DNA is TGTGCCAGCAGCAGCACTAGCGTTCCTAACGAGCAGTACTTC.

This clone was counted only a few times. This sequence joins TRBV6-1 and TRBJ1-4; TRBD1 aligns across 8 bases. CDR3 length equals 15 residues. Germline-derived CDR1 and CDR2 are MNHNS and SASEGT. The ends lost 1 base at V and 5 bases at J; junction bases unmatched: 3. This chain's CDR3 is CASSEVRTGNEKLFF. The CDR3 nucleotides read TGTGCCAGCAGTGAAGTAAGGACAGGGAATGAAAAACTGTTTTTT.

The CDR3 DNA reads TGTGCCAGCAGCTTACAGACTAGTAACAATGAGCAGTTCTTC. Encoded protein: CASSLQTSNNEQFF. The rearrangement uses TRBV7-3 and TRBJ2-1, with D perhaps TRBD2 (6 bases). Trimming took 2 bases from V and 5 from J, leaving 10 bases between them. The CDR3 covers 14 residues. Germline assignment: CDR1 SGHTA and CDR2 FQGTGA.